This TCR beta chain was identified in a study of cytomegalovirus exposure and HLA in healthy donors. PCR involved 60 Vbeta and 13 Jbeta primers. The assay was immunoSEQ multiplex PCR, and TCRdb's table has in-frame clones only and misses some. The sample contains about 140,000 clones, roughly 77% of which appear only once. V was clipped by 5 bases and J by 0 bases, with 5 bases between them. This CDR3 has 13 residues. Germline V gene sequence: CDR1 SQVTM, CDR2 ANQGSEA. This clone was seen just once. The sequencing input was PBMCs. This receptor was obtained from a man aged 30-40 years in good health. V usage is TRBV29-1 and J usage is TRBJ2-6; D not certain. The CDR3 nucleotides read TGCAGCGTTTCGGTCTCTGGGGCCAACGTCCTGACTTTC. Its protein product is CSVSVSGANVLTF.